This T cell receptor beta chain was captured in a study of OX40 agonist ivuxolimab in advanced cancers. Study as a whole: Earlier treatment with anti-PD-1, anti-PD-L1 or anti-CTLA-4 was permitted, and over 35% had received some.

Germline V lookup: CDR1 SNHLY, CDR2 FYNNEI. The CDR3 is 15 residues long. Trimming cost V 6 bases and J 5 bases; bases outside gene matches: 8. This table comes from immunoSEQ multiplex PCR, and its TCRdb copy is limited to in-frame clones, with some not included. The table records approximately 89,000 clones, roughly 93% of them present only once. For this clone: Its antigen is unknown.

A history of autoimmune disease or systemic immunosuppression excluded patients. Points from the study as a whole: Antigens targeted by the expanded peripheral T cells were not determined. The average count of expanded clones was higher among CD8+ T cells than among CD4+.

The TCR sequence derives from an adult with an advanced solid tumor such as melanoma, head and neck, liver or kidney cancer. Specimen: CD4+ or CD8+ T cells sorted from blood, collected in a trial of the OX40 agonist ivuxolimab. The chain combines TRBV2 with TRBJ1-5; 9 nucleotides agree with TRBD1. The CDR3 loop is CASSATGGGHQPQHF. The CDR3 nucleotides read TGTGCCAGCAGCGCGACAGGGGGAGGGCATCAGCCCCAGCATTTT.